This TCR beta chain was identified during a study of low-dose radiotherapy and immunotherapy resistance in tumors. Study details: Patients of Cohort 1 had 0.5 Gy fractions every 2 weeks, which summed to 6.5 Gy. Oral aspirin 300 mg was taken by patients daily for four cycles from cycle 1 day 1.

This CDR3 has 16 residues. CDR1 and CDR2 (germline): SEHNR, FQNEAQ (reference sequence). V gave up 5 bases and J gave up 0 bases, with 14 bases separating them. Time point specified: before trial treatment. All of the donors were given nivolumab, ipilimumab, aspirin, low-dose cyclophosphamide and low-dose radiotherapy as part of RACIN, a single-arm trial. Many counts were recorded for this clonotype. First-strand cDNA relied on TRAV- and TRBV-specific primers spanning alpha and beta chains. A roughly 20-cycle PCR with a constant-region primer and V-primer adapter amplified TCRs. mRNA isolates were amplified via in vitro transcription. TCRdb recomputed calls from the reads with MiXCR, one row per CDR3 protein. Here the sample spans tens of thousands of distinct CDR3 sequences, roughly 28% being singletons.

This rearrangement joins TRBV7-9 to TRBJ1-3; no firm D call. The sample was PBMCs, taken before treatment. The TCR originated in a male donor with gallbladder cancer. For the CDR3, the DNA is TGTGCCAGCAGCCAACCCTGGGCTGGCTCTGGAAACACCATATATTTT. Translation gives CASSQPWAGSGNTIYF. Variable domain in full (rest from reference TRBV7-9 and TRBJ1-3): DTGVSQNPRHKITKRGQNVTFRCDPISEHNRLYWYRQTLGQGPEFLTYFQNEAQLEKSRLLSDRFSAERPKGSFSTLEIQRTEQGDSAMYLCASSQPWAGSGNTIYFGEGSWLTVV.